This is a list of T cell receptor beta chains from one sample in a study of control samples from healthy donors and cancer patients. TCRdb's copy holds only in-frame clones and misses some; the assay was immunoSEQ multiplex PCR. This sample has 150,000 or so clones, with roughly 92% found just once. Sequenced: blood. The receptor set was obtained from a man in his forties or fifties in good health. CDR3s include the opening cysteine and the closing phenylalanine or tryptophan. D genes are given only for firm matches. The listing skips clone size in some rows; elsewhere it reads once, few, many or a size class.

J: TRBJ2-1
D: TRBD2
size: -
V: TRBV18
DNA: TGTGCCAGCTCACCACAGATAGCGGGAGGGCACAATGAGCAGTTCTTC
CDR3: CASSPQIAGGHNEQFF

J: TRBJ1-5
D: -
size: -
V: TRBV28
DNA: TGTGCCAGCAGTTTAAGGGGGAGCAATCAGCCCCAGCATTTT
CDR3: CASSLRGSNQPQHF

J: TRBJ2-3
D: -
size: -
V: TRBV4-1
DNA: TGCGCCAGCAGCCAAGATAACGCCTACACAGATACGCAGTATTTT
CDR3: CASSQDNAYTDTQYF

J: TRBJ2-4
D: -
size: -
V: TRBV27
DNA: TGTGCCAGCAGCCCGGACTTAACGAGGGCCAAAAACATTCAGTACTTC
CDR3: CASSPDLTRAKNIQYF

J: TRBJ2-7
D: -
size: -
V: TRBV10-3
DNA: TGTGCCATCGCTAGGGGGGAGGGGTACGAGCAGTACTTC
CDR3: CAIARGEGYEQYF

J: TRBJ2-4
D: TRBD2
size: -
V: TRBV28
DNA: TGTGCCAGCACCCCTCGGGGGGTCCTAGCCAAAAACATTCAGTACTTC
CDR3: CASTPRGVLAKNIQYF

J: TRBJ1-3
D: TRBD1
size: -
V: TRBV10-3
DNA: TGTGCCATCAGTGAGTCTACAGGGGCCTCTGGAAACACCATATATTTT
CDR3: CAISESTGASGNTIYF

J: TRBJ1-5
D: TRBD1
size: -
V: TRBV30
DNA: TGTGCCTGGAGCGGGACAGGGTTTGGGAATCAGCCCCAGCATTTT
CDR3: CAWSGTGFGNQPQHF

J: TRBJ1-5
D: -
size: -
V: TRBV2
DNA: TGTGCCAGCAGATTCCCCCAGGGGTATAGCAATCAGCCCCAGCATTTT
CDR3: CASRFPQGYSNQPQHF

J: TRBJ1-2
D: TRBD1
size: -
V: TRBV18
DNA: TGTGCCAGCTCACCTGGACAGGGGGCTGGCTATGGCTACACCTTC
CDR3: CASSPGQGAGYGYTF

J: TRBJ2-5
D: -
size: -
V: TRBV25-1
DNA: TGTGCCAGCAGTGAATCAGGGGCAGGGGAAGAGACCCAGTACTTC
CDR3: CASSESGAGEETQYF

J: TRBJ2-7
D: -
size: -
V: TRBV15
DNA: TGTGCCACCAGCAGAGGAGACTCTTCCTACGAGCAGTACTTC
CDR3: CATSRGDSSYEQYF

J: TRBJ2-2
D: TRBD1
size: once
V: TRBV27
DNA: TGTGCCAGCCGGGACAGGGTGCCCGGGGAGCTGTTTTTT
CDR3: CASRDRVPGELFF

J: TRBJ2-2
D: -
size: once
V: TRBV9
DNA: TGTGCCAGCAGCGTGGCTCTCGGGGAGCTGTTTTTT
CDR3: CASSVALGELFF

J: TRBJ2-1
D: TRBD2
size: -
V: TRBV7-6
DNA: TGTGCCAGCAGCTCCATTGGCAGGGGTAGCGGGAGGGGCAAGGAGCAGTTCTTC
CDR3: CASSSIGRGSGRGKEQFF

J: TRBJ2-5
D: TRBD2
size: -
V: TRBV9
DNA: TGTGCCAGCAGTGAACTTGGGACTAGCGGGAGCAGAGAGACCCAGTACTTC
CDR3: CASSELGTSGSRETQYF

J: TRBJ2-2
D: -
size: -
V: TRBV5-1
DNA: TGCGCCAGCAGATACATGGCGAACACCGGGGAGCTGTTTTTT
CDR3: CASRYMANTGELFF

J: TRBJ2-7
D: -
size: -
V: TRBV6-5
DNA: TGTGCCAGCAGTTACGGAGGACGACAGTACTTC
CDR3: CASSYGGRQYF

J: TRBJ2-1
D: TRBD2
size: -
V: TRBV18
DNA: TGTGCCAGCTCACCACCGGCTAGCGGGAGTAATGAGCAGTTCTTC
CDR3: CASSPPASGSNEQFF

J: TRBJ1-2
D: -
size: -
V: TRBV15
DNA: TGTGCCACCAGCGAAGGACGGGGGTACGGCTACACCTTC
CDR3: CATSEGRGYGYTF

J: TRBJ2-1
D: TRBD2
size: -
V: TRBV7-9
DNA: TGTGCCAGCAGCTTGAGGAGTTCGACGGAGCGGGAGGGCCGTGAGCAGTTCTTC
CDR3: CASSLRSSTEREGREQFF

J: TRBJ2-1
D: -
size: -
V: TRBV29-1
DNA: TGCAGCGTTTATTGGGGGAGCTCCTACAATGAGCAGTTCTTC
CDR3: CSVYWGSSYNEQFF

J: TRBJ2-3
D: TRBD2
size: -
V: TRBV19
DNA: TGTGCCAGTAGTATCCGGCCTAGCGGGAGTCTGGGCACAGATACGCAGTATTTT
CDR3: CASSIRPSGSLGTDTQYF

J: TRBJ2-6
D: -
size: -
V: TRBV28
DNA: TGTGCCAGCAATATAGCCCCTACTCGATCTGGGGCCAACGTCCTGACTTTC
CDR3: CASNIAPTRSGANVLTF

J: TRBJ2-7
D: -
size: -
V: TRBV4-1
DNA: TGCGCCAGCAGCCAAGGAACTAAAACCGGGACTTACGAGCAGTACTTC
CDR3: CASSQGTKTGTYEQYF

J: TRBJ2-1
D: -
size: -
V: TRBV7-8
DNA: TGTGCCAGCAGCTTAGGATATGGGAACTCCTACAATGAGCAGTTCTTC
CDR3: CASSLGYGNSYNEQFF

J: TRBJ1-1
D: -
size: -
V: TRBV2
DNA: TGTGCCAGCAGATACATGGGAACTGAAGCTTTCTTT
CDR3: CASRYMGTEAFF